This is a list of T cell receptor beta chains from one sample in a study of tumor-infiltrating lymphocytes in localized non-small cell lung cancer. Data came from immunoSEQ multiplex PCR; TCRdb stores just in-frame clones and leaves some out. The sample consists of over 15,000 clones, roughly 69% of them appearing once. Sequenced material: lung tumor tissue. These receptors originate from a human donor with non-small cell lung cancer. Each CDR3 is given with its conserved first and last residue. Each record gives: D gene, J gene, V gene, clone size, CDR3 DNA, CDR3 protein. The D gene is left open where the match is weak. A clone size is listed for some rows: how often the clone was seen (once, few, many), or a class if it is expanded.

D gene: TRBD2; J gene: TRBJ2-7; V gene: TRBV11-3; clone size: few; CDR3 DNA: TGTGCCAGCAGCTTATTTGTACCCCGGACTAGCCCTATCTACGAGCAGTACTTC; CDR3 protein: CASSLFVPRTSPIYEQYF
D gene: NA; J gene: TRBJ1-1; V gene: TRBV7-9; clone size: NA; CDR3 DNA: TGTGCCAGCAGCTTAGGGCAGGGTACCACTGAAGCTTTCTTT; CDR3 protein: CASSLGQGTTEAFF
D gene: NA; J gene: TRBJ2-7; V gene: TRBV13; clone size: NA; CDR3 DNA: TGTGCCAGCAGCTTGAACAGGAACACCTACGAGCAGTACTTC; CDR3 protein: CASSLNRNTYEQYF
D gene: TRBD2; J gene: TRBJ2-7; V gene: TRBV4-3; clone size: NA; CDR3 DNA: TGCGCCAGCAGCCAAGAACGAGGAGGGACTACTAGTGTGGACGAGCAGTACTTC; CDR3 protein: CASSQERGGTTSVDEQYF
D gene: NA; J gene: TRBJ2-2; V gene: TRBV6-5; clone size: NA; CDR3 DNA: TGTGCCAGCAGGGCCGGACATTCCACCGGGGAGCTGTTTTTT; CDR3 protein: CASRAGHSTGELFF
D gene: TRBD1; J gene: TRBJ1-2; V gene: TRBV5-5; clone size: few; CDR3 DNA: TGTGCCAGCACCTTGACAGGGTACGATGGCTACACCTTC; CDR3 protein: CASTLTGYDGYTF
D gene: NA; J gene: TRBJ2-3; V gene: TRBV27; clone size: NA; CDR3 DNA: TGTGCCAGCAATTTCCCGGGGAATACGCAGTATTTT; CDR3 protein: CASNFPGNTQYF
D gene: TRBD1; J gene: TRBJ1-2; V gene: TRBV6-5; clone size: NA; CDR3 DNA: TGTGCCAGCAGTTACACTAGACAGGGTTTGGGCTACACCTTC; CDR3 protein: CASSYTRQGLGYTF
D gene: TRBD1; J gene: TRBJ2-7; V gene: TRBV18; clone size: NA; CDR3 DNA: TGTGCCAGCCGGACAGGGGGAAGGAGCTCCTACGAGCAGTACTTC; CDR3 protein: CASRTGGRSSYEQYF
D gene: NA; J gene: TRBJ2-2; V gene: TRBV6-4; clone size: NA; CDR3 DNA: TGTGCCAGCAGTGACTCTGGGGCTACCGGGGAGCTGTTTTTT; CDR3 protein: CASSDSGATGELFF
D gene: NA; J gene: TRBJ2-7; V gene: TRBV29-1; clone size: few; CDR3 DNA: TGCAGTTTTGTGGGCCAGACGAGCTCCTACGAGCAGTACTTC; CDR3 protein: CSFVGQTSSYEQYF
D gene: TRBD1; J gene: TRBJ2-4; V gene: TRBV7-8; clone size: few; CDR3 DNA: TGTGCCAGCAGCCCAGGACAGGGCAAAAACATTCAGTACTTC; CDR3 protein: CASSPGQGKNIQYF
D gene: NA; J gene: TRBJ2-7; V gene: TRBV29-1; clone size: few; CDR3 DNA: TGCAGCGCCCAAAGGGACGGTTACGAGCAGTACTTC; CDR3 protein: CSAQRDGYEQYF
D gene: NA; J gene: TRBJ2-7; V gene: TRBV7-9; clone size: few; CDR3 DNA: TGTGCCGGAAGCCGGGACATATACGAGCAGTACTTC; CDR3 protein: CAGSRDIYEQYF
D gene: NA; J gene: TRBJ1-1; V gene: TRBV28; clone size: NA; CDR3 DNA: TGTGCCAGCACGGGAACAGAGAACACTGAAGCTTTCTTT; CDR3 protein: CASTGTENTEAFF
D gene: NA; J gene: TRBJ2-1; V gene: TRBV6-5; clone size: few; CDR3 DNA: TGTGCCAGCAGTTACCCGTATTCTGGTGAGCAGTTCTTC; CDR3 protein: CASSYPYSGEQFF
D gene: TRBD2; J gene: TRBJ2-3; V gene: TRBV10-3; clone size: NA; CDR3 DNA: TGTGCCATCAGTCCCCATAGGGGACTAGCGGGAGAGCTCGGGGTGGCAGATACGCAGTATTTT; CDR3 protein: CAISPHRGLAGELGVADTQYF
D gene: TRBD1; J gene: TRBJ2-1; V gene: TRBV18; clone size: NA; CDR3 DNA: TGTGCCAGCTCACCACGGTCGACAGGGCGCTACAATGAGCAGTTCTTC; CDR3 protein: CASSPRSTGRYNEQFF
D gene: TRBD1; J gene: TRBJ1-1; V gene: TRBV6-1; clone size: once; CDR3 DNA: TGTGCCAGTCCGGGACAGGGATACGAAGCTTTCTTT; CDR3 protein: CASPGQGYEAFF
D gene: TRBD2; J gene: TRBJ2-5; V gene: TRBV6-1; clone size: few; CDR3 DNA: TGTGCCAGCAGTGAATGGACTAGCGGGACCCAAGAGACCCAGTACTTC; CDR3 protein: CASSEWTSGTQETQYF
D gene: TRBD2; J gene: TRBJ2-7; V gene: TRBV28; clone size: NA; CDR3 DNA: TGTGCCAGCAGGACACTCTTAGGCGGGAGCTACGAGCAGTACTTC; CDR3 protein: CASRTLLGGSYEQYF
D gene: TRBD1; J gene: TRBJ2-3; V gene: TRBV6-5; clone size: NA; CDR3 DNA: TGTGCCAGCAGTTACGGGACAGGGACAGATACGCAGTATTTT; CDR3 protein: CASSYGTGTDTQYF
D gene: NA; J gene: TRBJ1-3; V gene: TRBV5-4; clone size: medium-sized; CDR3 DNA: TGTGCCAGCAGCCTGCATCCGGGGACTGGAAACACCATATATTTT; CDR3 protein: CASSLHPGTGNTIYF
D gene: NA; J gene: TRBJ2-7; V gene: TRBV6-6; clone size: NA; CDR3 DNA: TGTGCCAGCAGTAAGCTAGCATTTGGGGACGAGCAGTACTTC; CDR3 protein: CASSKLAFGDEQYF
D gene: NA; J gene: TRBJ1-2; V gene: TRBV4-1; clone size: NA; CDR3 DNA: TGCGCCAGCAGCCAAGATCTCGGTTTACAGTCCCTCTATGGCTACACCTTC; CDR3 protein: CASSQDLGLQSLYGYTF
D gene: NA; J gene: TRBJ1-4; V gene: TRBV25-1; clone size: NA; CDR3 DNA: TGTGCCAGTATGGACAGCTCAACTAATGAAAAACTGTTTTTT; CDR3 protein: CASMDSSTNEKLFF
D gene: TRBD2; J gene: TRBJ2-1; V gene: TRBV7-8; clone size: NA; CDR3 DNA: TGTGCCAGCAGCATAGGACTAGCGGTAAATATTGAGCAGTTCTTC; CDR3 protein: CASSIGLAVNIEQFF
D gene: TRBD2; J gene: TRBJ2-3; V gene: TRBV18; clone size: NA; CDR3 DNA: TGTGCCAGCTCATACCGGACTAGCGGGAGAAAACCAGATACGCAGTATTTT; CDR3 protein: CASSYRTSGRKPDTQYF
D gene: NA; J gene: TRBJ2-1; V gene: TRBV10-2; clone size: NA; CDR3 DNA: TGCGCCAGCTGGGGGGGGACACTTATAGATGAGCAGTTCTTC; CDR3 protein: CASWGGTLIDEQFF
D gene: TRBD1; J gene: TRBJ2-7; V gene: TRBV5-4; clone size: NA; CDR3 DNA: TGTGCCAGCAGCTCTGCAGGGGGAAGATACGAGCAGTACTTC; CDR3 protein: CASSSAGGRYEQYF
D gene: TRBD1; J gene: TRBJ2-5; V gene: TRBV5-1; clone size: NA; CDR3 DNA: TGCGCCAGCAGTGAAGGACAGGGCCAAGAGACCCAGTACTTC; CDR3 protein: CASSEGQGQETQYF
D gene: NA; J gene: TRBJ2-5; V gene: TRBV11-2; clone size: NA; CDR3 DNA: TGTGCCAGCAGCTTAAATTCGATCTCGGAGACCCAGTACTTC; CDR3 protein: CASSLNSISETQYF
D gene: TRBD1; J gene: TRBJ2-2; V gene: TRBV27; clone size: NA; CDR3 DNA: TGTGCCAGCAGAGACAGGGGGCAGGGCGGGGAGCTGTTTTTT; CDR3 protein: CASRDRGQGGELFF
D gene: NA; J gene: TRBJ2-5; V gene: TRBV7-9; clone size: NA; CDR3 DNA: TGTGCCAGCAGCTTAGCGGACGTACAAGAGACCCAGTACTTC; CDR3 protein: CASSLADVQETQYF
D gene: TRBD1; J gene: TRBJ1-5; V gene: TRBV4-1; clone size: NA; CDR3 DNA: TGCGCCAGCAGCCAGCAGATGAGACAGGGAGGCAATCAGCCCCAGCATTTT; CDR3 protein: CASSQQMRQGGNQPQHF
D gene: NA; J gene: TRBJ2-1; V gene: TRBV29-1; clone size: NA; CDR3 DNA: TGCAGCGTTCCAAGGGGACGCTCCTACAATGAGCAGTTCTTC; CDR3 protein: CSVPRGRSYNEQFF
D gene: NA; J gene: TRBJ1-1; V gene: TRBV19; clone size: NA; CDR3 DNA: TGTGCCAGTAGTGTAACAGATATAAACACTGAAGCTTTCTTT; CDR3 protein: CASSVTDINTEAFF
D gene: NA; J gene: TRBJ2-5; V gene: TRBV19; clone size: NA; CDR3 DNA: TGTGCCAGTAGTAGGGGCCTACAAGAGACCCAGTACTTC; CDR3 protein: CASSRGLQETQYF
D gene: NA; J gene: TRBJ1-3; V gene: TRBV7-2; clone size: NA; CDR3 DNA: TGTGCCAGCAGCGGACTCCTAAGCTCTGGAAACACCATATATTTT; CDR3 protein: CASSGLLSSGNTIYF
D gene: NA; J gene: TRBJ1-1; V gene: TRBV5-1; clone size: NA; CDR3 DNA: TGCGCCAGCAGGGGCTGGGGCCGTGGGAACACTGAAGCTTTCTTT; CDR3 protein: CASRGWGRGNTEAFF
D gene: TRBD2; J gene: TRBJ2-7; V gene: TRBV5-1; clone size: NA; CDR3 DNA: TGCGCCAGCAATTTGGGATCTAGCGGGAGGTACGAGCAGTACTTC; CDR3 protein: CASNLGSSGRYEQYF
D gene: TRBD1; J gene: TRBJ1-2; V gene: TRBV6-1; clone size: once; CDR3 DNA: TGTGCCAGCACAGACACCGGGACAGGGGGCTATGGCTACACCTTC; CDR3 protein: CASTDTGTGGYGYTF
D gene: TRBD1; J gene: TRBJ1-2; V gene: TRBV4-1; clone size: NA; CDR3 DNA: TGCGCCAGCAGCCAACTGTCAGGGGGCTCGGTCGGCTACACCTTC; CDR3 protein: CASSQLSGGSVGYTF
D gene: TRBD1; J gene: TRBJ2-3; V gene: TRBV7-8; clone size: NA; CDR3 DNA: TGTGCCAGCAGCTTGACAGGGGGCAAGACAGATACGCAGTATTTT; CDR3 protein: CASSLTGGKTDTQYF
D gene: TRBD1; J gene: TRBJ1-3; V gene: TRBV6-5; clone size: NA; CDR3 DNA: TGTGCCAGCAGACCCGGGACAGGGCCTGGAAACACCATATATTTT; CDR3 protein: CASRPGTGPGNTIYF